Below are 9 T cell receptor beta chains sequenced from a single sample in a study of CDR3 diversity in severe acne. Each CDR3 protein gets one entry after TCRdb re-called the PCR reads with MiXCR. The table has roughly 81,000 distinct CDR3 sequences, around 50% seen once. Sequencing was performed on blood. These receptor sequences come from a male donor in good health, serving as a control.

Regarding this clonotype: A much larger clone differs by one base, so this may be a read error. The V gene is TRBV29-1, the J gene TRBJ1-2; D is possibly TRBD1 (6 bases). The CDR3 extends over 14 amino acids. CDR1 and CDR2 from the germline V gene are SQVTM and ANQGSEA. V dropped 6 bases and J dropped 3 bases, with 17 bases sitting between them. CDR3 protein: CSVIRGRGDYGYTF. Here the CDR3 DNA reads TGCAGCGTGATCCGGGGCAGGGGTGACTATGGCTACACCTTC.

In DNA form, the CDR3 reads TGTGCCAGCAGCCCCGGGACAGGGGGCGGCGATGAGCAGTTCTTC. As protein: CASSPGTGGGDEQFF. V and J are TRBV7-2 and TRBJ2-1; 12 bases are a match to TRBD1. This CDR3 comprises 15 residues. The germline gives CDR1 SGHTA, CDR2 FQGNSA. Trimming took 5 bases from V and 8 from J; bases not matched to a gene: 7. Complete variable domain (other parts from reference TRBV7-2 and TRBJ2-1): GAGVSQSPSNKVTEKGKDVELRCDPISGHTALYWYRQSLGQGLEFLIYFQGNSAPDKSGLPSDRFSAERTGGSVSTLTIQRTQQEDSAVYLCASSPGTGGGDEQFFGPGTRLTVL.

Many counts were recorded for this clonotype. The chain couples TRBV12-5 to TRBJ2-3, with D possibly matching TRBD2 (6 bases). The germline V and J ends were trimmed by 0 bases and 0 bases, with 13 bases remaining between them. This CDR3 region has 17 residues. Germline CDR1 is LGHNT and CDR2 is FRNRAP. CDR3 sequence: CASGLVHLAFSTDTQYF. CDR3 DNA: TGTGCTAGTGGTTTGGTACATCTAGCGTTTAGCACAGATACGCAGTATTTT.

By share, this clonotype ranks as medium-sized. The rearrangement uses TRBV7-6 and TRBJ1-1; a possible D gene is TRBD1 (6 bases). Trimming cost V 7 bases and J 0 bases, with 15 bases left between them. The CDR3 extends over 15 amino acids. Germline V gives CDR1 SGHVS, CDR2 FNYEAQ. This CDR3 reads CASTTLTGMNTEAFF. In nucleotides, the CDR3 is TGTGCCAGCACTACTTTAACAGGGATGAACACTGAAGCTTTCTTT.

This clonotype was observed many times. This rearrangement joins TRBV20-1 to TRBJ2-3, with 7 bases fitting TRBD2. V lost 5 bases and J lost 0; bases outside the gene matches: 11. The CDR3 has 16 residues. The germline CDR1 and CDR2 sequences are DFQATT and SNEGSKA (reference sequence). CDR3 DNA: TGCAGTGCTGTCGGGGGGAGTATGGCTAGCACAGATACGCAGTATTTT. Protein sequence: CSAVGGSMASTDTQYF.

This chain links TRBV5-8 with TRBJ2-7, with unresolved D. V was shortened by 7 bases and J by 2 bases, with 10 bases between the two germline ends. Germline V gene sequence: CDR1 SGHTS, CDR2 YDEGEE. This CDR3 has 12 residues. The CDR3 sequence is CASSDGAYEQYF. CDR3 nucleotide sequence: TGTGCCAGCTCGGACGGAGCCTACGAGCAGTACTTC.

CDR3 in amino acids: CASSVQGEVGYF. The CDR3 DNA reads TGTGCCAGCAGTGTTCAGGGGGAAGTCGGGTATTTT. This chain joins TRBV6-9 and TRBJ2-3; 7 nucleotides align to TRBD1. Trimming took 5 bases from V and 14 from J; bases not matched to a gene: 10. This CDR3 spans 12 amino acids. The germline V gene encodes CDR1 MNHGY and CDR2 SVAAGI.

This clonotype showed up just a few times. This may be a read error: a much more frequent sequence differs by one nucleotide. V usage is TRBV7-9 and J usage is TRBJ1-6, with unresolved D. This CDR3 contains 17 residues. The germline CDR1 and CDR2 sequences are SEHNR and FQNEAQ (reference sequence). The CDR3 DNA reads TGTGCCTGCAGCTTAGGCGATGTGGGCTCCTATAATTCACCCCTCCACTTT. It is translated as CACSLGDVGSYNSPLHF.

This clonotype was picked up one time. The chain combines TRBV11-3 with TRBJ2-7, with D unclear. V shed 6 bases and J shed 3 bases, with 12 bases lying between them. Germline V gives CDR1 SGHNT, CDR2 YENEEA. This CDR3 has 13 residues. CDR3 bases: TGTGCCAGCAGTTTATTTAGTCGCTACGAGCAGTACTTC. Translated, it gives CASSLFSRYEQYF.